This is a list of T cell receptor beta chains from one sample in a study of T-cell memory formation after mild COVID-19. TCRdb fed the 5' RACE reads into MiXCR, producing one record per CDR3 protein. In the table there are 130,000 to 150,000 distinct CDR3 sequences, roughly 6.3% of which are singletons. The sequenced sample consisted of PBMCs or a T cell subset sorted from them (not recorded which). These receptors were collected from an adult woman who had mild COVID-19 (a few samples of this study predate the infection). Cell type and time point are not known. Each CDR3 is given with its conserved first and last residue. Each record gives: clone size, D gene, V gene, J gene, CDR3 protein, CDR3 DNA. The D gene is left open where the match is weak. A clone size is listed for some rows: how often the clone was seen (once, few, many), or a class if it is expanded.

>many|NA|TRBV7-2|TRBJ2-7
CASSRYSYEQYF
TGTGCCAGCAGCCGTTACTCCTACGAGCAGTACTTC
>NA|TRBD1|TRBV20-1|TRBJ1-4
CSAPTGKTPMGEKLFF
TGCAGTGCACCGACAGGGAAAACTCCCATGGGGGAAAAACTGTTTTTT
>few|NA|TRBV7-2|TRBJ2-4
CASSLVFGTEHDF
TGTGCCAGCAGCTTAGTTTTCGGTACCGAGCATGACTTC
>few|TRBD1|TRBV7-9|TRBJ1-1
CASSPKSIQGANTEAFF
TGTGCCAGCAGCCCGAAGTCGATACAGGGGGCGAACACTGAAGCTTTCTTT
>NA|NA|TRBV7-6|TRBJ2-5
CASSLRGSETQYF
TGTGCCAGCAGCCTCCGGGGCTCGGAGACCCAGTACTTC
>few|TRBD1|TRBV12-3/TRBV12-4|TRBJ2-5
CASSFGRAGGETQYF
TGTGCCAGCAGTTTTGGAAGGGCAGGGGGAGAGACCCAGTACTTC
>few|NA|TRBV27|TRBJ2-1
CASSLSQALFSYNEQFF
TGTGCCAGCAGTTTAAGTCAGGCCCTTTTCTCCTACAATGAGCAGTTCTTC
>many|NA|TRBV15|TRBJ2-2
CATSSMEISNTGELFF
TGTGCCACCAGCAGTATGGAGATTTCGAACACCGGGGAGCTGTTTTTT
>few|NA|TRBV12-3/TRBV12-4|TRBJ1-1
CASSLRGGRTEAFF
TGTGCCAGCAGTTTACGTGGGGGGCGGACTGAAGCTTTCTTT
>many|TRBD1|TRBV5-1|TRBJ2-7
CASSSGSTGSHEQYF
TGCGCCAGCAGCTCGGGCTCGACAGGGTCGCACGAGCAGTACTTC
>many|NA|TRBV4-2|TRBJ2-1
CASSQDNANYNEQFF
TGTGCCAGCAGCCAAGATAACGCGAACTACAATGAGCAGTTCTTC
>NA|NA|TRBV5-6|TRBJ1-2
CASSLEWGANYGYTF
TGTGCCAGCAGCTTGGAATGGGGAGCTAACTATGGCTACACCTTC
>few|NA|TRBV9|TRBJ2-2
CASSVGYLNTGELFF
TGTGCCAGCAGCGTAGGTTATTTGAACACCGGGGAGCTGTTTTTT
>many|NA|TRBV20-1|TRBJ1-1
CSAKPGTGAFF
TGCAGTGCCAAACCGGGGACTGGAGCTTTCTTT
>many|NA|TRBV20-1|TRBJ1-2
CTSDLTKGYTF
TGCACCTCCGATCTTACTAAGGGCTACACCTTC
>NA|TRBD1|TRBV5-1|TRBJ1-2
CASSPLRTGFYGYTF
TGCGCCAGCAGCCCGCTCCGGACAGGCTTCTATGGCTACACCTTC
>many|NA|TRBV12-3/TRBV12-4|TRBJ2-7
CASSSGPVSGQYF
TGTGCCAGCAGCTCCGGGCCCGTCTCGGGGCAGTACTTC
>many|NA|TRBV25-1|TRBJ2-7
CASRNSYEQYF
TGTGCCAGCAGGAACTCCTACGAGCAGTACTTC
>many|NA|TRBV29-1|TRBJ1-1
CSVGQKGTEAFF
TGCAGCGTTGGGCAGAAGGGCACTGAAGCTTTCTTT
>few|NA|TRBV24-1|TRBJ2-1
CATSGWGVDEQFF
TGTGCCACCAGTGGTTGGGGGGTCGATGAGCAGTTCTTC
>NA|NA|TRBV27|TRBJ2-7
CASGRLSSTWQYF
TGTGCCAGCGGTCGGCTGTCCTCTACTTGGCAGTACTTC
>few|NA|TRBV29-1|TRBJ1-2
CSVETGPNYGYTF
TGCAGCGTTGAAACCGGGCCTAACTATGGCTACACCTTC
>many|NA|TRBV7-6|TRBJ2-1
CASSPRWGTYNEQFF
TGTGCCAGCAGCCCCCGTTGGGGCACCTACAATGAGCAGTTCTTC
>many|TRBD1|TRBV7-3|TRBJ2-2
CASSPTGAGTGELFF
TGTGCCAGCAGCCCCACAGGGGCTGGCACCGGGGAGCTGTTTTTT
>NA|TRBD1|TRBV18|TRBJ1-4
CASSSPGQGPEKLFF
TGTGCCAGCTCATCGCCGGGACAGGGGCCTGAAAAACTGTTTTTT
>many|NA|TRBV12-3/TRBV12-4|TRBJ1-5
CASSLGRGSNQPQHF
TGTGCCAGCAGTTTAGGCAGGGGAAGCAATCAGCCCCAGCATTTT
>many|NA|TRBV24-1|TRBJ1-5
CATSVRGNQPQHF
TGTGCCACCAGTGTTAGGGGCAATCAGCCCCAGCATTTT
>few|NA|TRBV12-3/TRBV12-4|TRBJ2-3
CASSLRMGTDTQYF
TGTGCCAGCAGTTTACGTATGGGCACAGATACGCAGTATTTT
>few|NA|TRBV5-1|TRBJ2-3
CASSSAWPYRVGSGDTQYF
TGCGCCAGCAGCTCCGCTTGGCCTTACAGGGTTGGTAGCGGAGATACGCAGTATTTT